A selection of T cell receptor beta chains follows, all from one sample in a study of cytomegalovirus exposure and HLA in healthy donors. Produced via immunoSEQ multiplex PCR; TCRdb's table is partial and in-frame only. The sample has about 190,000 clones; 70% to 75% are singletons. Sequenced material: PBMCs. The receptors originated from a woman between 25 and 40 years old in good health and CMV-seropositive. Each CDR3 is given with its conserved first and last residue. The order of the fields is V gene, J gene, D gene, clone size, CDR3 protein, CDR3 DNA. A D gene is named only where the DNA matches it firmly. Size values are once, few and many counts, or a class for expanded clones, and some rows have none.

TRBV28	TRBJ1-5	-	-	CASVPMDSYNQPQHF	TGTGCCAGCGTACCCATGGACAGCTACAATCAGCCCCAGCATTTT
TRBV5-1	TRBJ2-3	-	-	CASSLVATSTDTQYF	TGCGCCAGCAGCTTGGTCGCGACAAGCACAGATACGCAGTATTTT
TRBV28	TRBJ1-3	-	-	CASRPTGAGNTIYF	TGTGCCAGCAGACCTACAGGAGCTGGAAACACCATATATTTT
TRBV27	TRBJ2-1	TRBD2	-	CASSHTSGIYNEQFF	TGTGCCAGCAGTCACACTAGCGGAATTTACAATGAGCAGTTCTTC
TRBV2	TRBJ2-1	-	-	CASSDRDYNEQFF	TGTGCCAGCAGTGATAGAGATTACAATGAGCAGTTCTTC
TRBV7-8	TRBJ2-3	TRBD2	once	CASSSRGGARQDTQYF	TGTGCCAGCAGCTCCCGGGGGGGGGCGCGTCAAGATACGCAGTATTTT
TRBV19	TRBJ1-1	TRBD1	-	CASSLRGQYTEAFF	TGTGCCAGTAGTTTAAGGGGGCAGTACACTGAAGCTTTCTTT
TRBV19	TRBJ2-1	TRBD2	-	CASSMRGGHSYNEQFF	TGTGCCAGTAGTATGCGGGGGGGCCACTCCTACAATGAGCAGTTCTTC
TRBV6-1	TRBJ1-2	-	-	CASSSGSYGYTF	TGTGCCAGCAGTTCCGGGTCCTATGGCTACACCTTC
TRBV11-2	TRBJ2-4	-	-	CASSEQVAKNIQYF	TGTGCCAGCAGCGAACAGGTAGCCAAAAACATTCAGTACTTC
TRBV19	TRBJ2-5	-	-	CASRGEETQYF	TGTGCCAGTAGAGGGGAAGAGACCCAGTACTTC
TRBV10-3	TRBJ1-4	TRBD1	-	CATGQGAVAWEKLFF	TGTGCCACTGGACAGGGGGCCGTTGCGTGGGAAAAACTGTTTTTT
TRBV28	TRBJ2-3	-	-	CASSLSITGSITDTQYF	TGTGCCAGCAGTCTATCAATTACAGGGTCAATCACAGATACGCAGTATTTT
TRBV4-1	TRBJ1-1	-	once	CASSQEAQGIPEAFF	TGCGCCAGCAGCCAAGAGGCCCAGGGAATTCCTGAAGCTTTCTTT
TRBV28	TRBJ2-1	TRBD2	-	CASRLLAEAYNEQFF	TGTGCCAGCAGACTGCTAGCGGAAGCCTACAATGAGCAGTTCTTC
TRBV5-1	TRBJ2-1	TRBD1	-	CASSVRGSSYNEQFF	TGCGCCAGCAGCGTCAGGGGGAGCTCCTACAATGAGCAGTTCTTC
TRBV11-3	TRBJ2-1	TRBD2	-	CASSRRTSGGNEQFF	TGTGCCAGCAGCCGAAGGACTAGCGGGGGGAATGAGCAGTTCTTC
TRBV7-9	TRBJ1-4	-	-	CASSPVGLNEKLFF	TGTGCCAGCAGCCCTGTGGGGCTTAATGAAAAACTGTTTTTT
TRBV19	TRBJ2-5	TRBD2	-	CASSIRAGTEILAGLQETQYF	TGTGCCAGTAGTATAAGGGCAGGGACAGAAATACTAGCGGGACTCCAAGAGACCCAGTACTTC
TRBV6-1	TRBJ2-7	-	-	CASSSLPLTGEQYF	TGTGCCAGCAGTAGTCTCCCTTTGACGGGGGAGCAGTACTTC
TRBV6-1	TRBJ2-1	-	-	CASSEARLAGNEQFF	TGTGCCAGCAGTGAAGCGCGGCTAGCCGGCAATGAGCAGTTCTTC
TRBV5-5	TRBJ2-6	-	-	CASSTTGFSGANVLTF	TGTGCCAGCAGCACGACAGGATTTTCTGGGGCCAACGTCCTGACTTTC
TRBV5-1	TRBJ2-7	TRBD2	-	CASSWGTSAETYEQYF	TGCGCCAGCAGCTGGGGGACTAGCGCAGAAACCTACGAGCAGTACTTC
TRBV28	TRBJ2-1	-	-	CASSKGRYNEQFF	TGTGCCAGCAGTAAGGGGCGTTACAATGAGCAGTTCTTC
TRBV28	TRBJ1-4	-	few	CASSLSREKLFF	TGTGCCAGCAGTTTGTCCAGGGAAAAACTGTTTTTT
TRBV10-2	TRBJ2-3	TRBD2	-	CASSLPTSPRGGTDTQYF	TGCGCCAGCAGCCTTCCGACTAGCCCTCGGGGTGGCACAGATACGCAGTATTTT
TRBV4-1	TRBJ2-1	TRBD2	few	CASSQLVAGPYNEQFF	TGCGCCAGCAGCCAACTGGTAGCGGGACCCTACAATGAGCAGTTCTTC
TRBV19	TRBJ2-7	TRBD2	-	CASSIFAGAYEQYF	TGTGCCAGTAGTATCTTCGCGGGAGCATACGAGCAGTACTTC
TRBV28	TRBJ2-2	TRBD2	-	CASSLLEGGWAANTGELFF	TGTGCCAGCAGTTTGTTGGAGGGAGGGTGGGCAGCGAACACCGGGGAGCTGTTTTTT
TRBV6-6	TRBJ2-5	-	once	CASSYSSYREETQYF	TGTGCCAGCAGTTACTCGAGTTACCGCGAAGAGACCCAGTACTTC
TRBV7-9	TRBJ1-4	-	few	CASSFTATNEKLFF	TGTGCCAGCAGCTTCACAGCAACTAATGAAAAACTGTTTTTT
TRBV6-1	TRBJ1-5	-	few	CASNGKLQVNQPQHF	TGTGCCAGCAACGGCAAGTTACAGGTCAATCAGCCCCAGCATTTT
TRBV7-9	TRBJ2-3	-	-	CASSTPDTWTTDTQYF	TGTGCCAGCAGCACTCCGGACACGTGGACAACAGATACGCAGTATTTT
TRBV5-4	TRBJ1-4	TRBD1	few	CASRSDRAGEKLFF	TGTGCCAGCAGATCGGACAGGGCGGGGGAAAAACTGTTTTTT
TRBV28	TRBJ2-3	-	-	CASSRGATADTQYF	TGTGCCAGCAGCCGGGGGGCCACGGCAGATACGCAGTATTTT
TRBV4-2	TRBJ2-1	TRBD2	-	CASSSSGSSNEQFF	TGTGCCAGCAGTTCTAGCGGGAGTAGCAATGAGCAGTTCTTC
TRBV6-1	TRBJ2-6	-	few	CASSEFPLSGTGANVLTF	TGTGCCAGCAGTGAATTCCCTCTATCGGGTACCGGGGCCAACGTCCTGACTTTC
TRBV15	TRBJ2-7	-	-	CATSIDRPPYEQYF	TGTGCCACCAGCATTGACAGGCCACCCTACGAGCAGTACTTC
TRBV4-1	TRBJ2-1	-	-	CASSQDPLVGRRPNEQFF	TGCGCCAGCAGCCAAGACCCCCTAGTAGGGAGACGACCTAATGAGCAGTTCTTC
TRBV28	TRBJ2-1	-	-	CASTFDESTHNEQFF	TGTGCCAGCACCTTCGATGAGTCGACTCACAATGAGCAGTTCTTC
TRBV27	TRBJ2-7	TRBD2	few	CASSLTGGTYEQYF	TGTGCCAGCAGTTTAACGGGAGGGACCTACGAGCAGTACTTC
TRBV11-2	TRBJ1-1	-	-	CASSSPGAAEAFF	TGTGCCAGCAGCTCCCCTGGGGCAGCTGAAGCTTTCTTT
TRBV10-2	TRBJ1-3	TRBD1	-	CASRARTGSGNTIYF	TGCGCCAGCAGAGCGCGGACAGGCTCTGGAAACACCATATATTTT
TRBV28	TRBJ1-2	-	few	CASSSSVYGYTF	TGTGCCAGCAGTTCCTCCGTCTATGGCTACACCTTC
TRBV28	TRBJ2-1	TRBD2	-	CASSYPSGGPRKAYNEQFF	TGTGCCAGCAGTTACCCCTCGGGAGGGCCTCGCAAGGCCTACAATGAGCAGTTCTTC
TRBV7-9	TRBJ2-7	TRBD1	-	CASSDRDRGQYEQYF	TGTGCCAGCAGCGACCGGGACAGGGGACAGTACGAGCAGTACTTC
TRBV10-1	TRBJ2-1	TRBD2	-	CASSDLIPGLAGDEQFF	TGCGCCAGCAGTGATCTGATACCGGGACTAGCTGGGGATGAGCAGTTCTTC